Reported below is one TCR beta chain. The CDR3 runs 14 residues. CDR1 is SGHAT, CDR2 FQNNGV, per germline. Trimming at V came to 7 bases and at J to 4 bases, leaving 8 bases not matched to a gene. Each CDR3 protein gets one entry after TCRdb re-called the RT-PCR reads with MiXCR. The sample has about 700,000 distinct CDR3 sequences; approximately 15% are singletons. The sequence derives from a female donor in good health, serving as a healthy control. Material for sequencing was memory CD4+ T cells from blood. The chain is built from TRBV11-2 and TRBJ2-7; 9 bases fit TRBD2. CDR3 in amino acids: CASKLYSGSYEQYF. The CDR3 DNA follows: TGTGCCAGCAAACTTTATAGCGGGAGTTACGAGCAGTACTTC.